These 18 T cell receptor beta chains were sequenced from one sample in a study of blood T cell repertoires in COVID-19. Profiling relied on immunoSEQ multiplex PCR, and the TCRdb table lists in-frame clones only, not all of them. The sample has some 14,000 clones, about 84% seen once. Sequences were obtained from peripheral blood. The receptor set was obtained from a human donor in a cohort sampled during active COVID-19.

This clone was observed many times. The V gene is TRBV28, the J gene TRBJ2-5; a weak D match, TRBD2 (5 bases). The CDR3 extends over 16 amino acids. Trimming shortened V by 6 bases and J by 0 bases, and 17 bases separated the two germline ends. Germline loops: CDR1 MDHEN, CDR2 SYDVKM. The CDR3 spells CASRGQRNPYQETQYF. The CDR3 DNA sequence: TGTGCCAGCAGAGGCCAGCGGAACCCCTACCAAGAGACCCAGTACTTC.

This rearrangement joins TRBV6-2 or TRBV6-3 to TRBJ2-7; D might be TRBD1 (6 bases). Trimming took 2 bases from V and 7 from J, leaving 12 bases between them. The CDR3 is 13 amino acids. CDR1 is MNHEY, CDR2 SVGEGT, per germline. This CDR3 reads CASSYRDRGEQYF. The CDR3 region has the DNA TGTGCCAGCAGTTACAGGGATAGGGGGGAGCAGTACTTC.

The sample holds a few counts of this clone. The rearrangement joins TRBV6-1 to TRBJ2-2, with D possibly matching TRBD2 (6 bases). CDR3 length: 13 residues. The V end lost 3 bases, the J end lost 8 bases, and 10 bases lay between the germline ends. In germline, CDR1 is MNHNS, CDR2 SASEGT. The CDR3 sequence: CASSEGTSGELFF. The CDR3 nucleotides are TGTGCCAGCAGTGAGGGGACTTCTGGGGAGCTGTTTTTT.

The V gene is TRBV19, the J gene TRBJ2-1; TRBD1 matches 7 bases. J was trimmed by 12 bases and V by 1 base; bases with no gene match: 3. Germline loops: CDR1 LNHDA, CDR2 SQIVND (reference sequence). The CDR3 contains 12 residues. The CDR3, as DNA: TGTGCCAGTAGTATAGTAAGGGACAGGCAGTTCTTC. It encodes CASSIVRDRQFF.

This chain connects TRBV14 to TRBJ2-7; tentative D call: TRBD2 (6 bases). The CDR3 is 11 residues long. The germline V gene has CDR1 SGHDN and CDR2 FVKESK. The ends were cut back, 4 bases at V and 7 bases at J, with 8 bases in the middle. The CDR3 region is CASSRGDEQYF. The CDR3 region has the DNA TGTGCCAGCAGCCGGGGGGATGAGCAGTACTTC.

The chain uses TRBV5-4 and TRBJ2-7; tentatively, D is TRBD1 (6 bases). Germline assignment: CDR1 SGHNT and CDR2 YYREEE (reference sequence). V was trimmed by 4 bases and J by 6 bases, leaving 17 bases between them. CDR3 length: 14 amino acids. This chain's CDR3 is CASSTDRAGVEQYF. The CDR3 DNA reads as TGTGCCAGCAGCACCGATCGGGCAGGGGTCGAGCAGTACTTC.

The chain carries TRBV28 and TRBJ2-7; no clear D gene. The germline V gene has CDR1 MDHEN and CDR2 SYDVKM. V was shortened by 6 bases and J by 0 bases, with 12 bases between the two germline ends. The CDR3 runs 14 residues. This CDR3 is CASSPNSPSYEQYF. As DNA, the CDR3 is TGTGCCAGCAGCCCCAACAGTCCCTCCTACGAGCAGTACTTC.

This chain joins TRBV11-3 and TRBJ1-3, with D perhaps TRBD1 (6 bases). This CDR3 contains 15 residues. From germline, CDR1 is SGHNT and CDR2 YENEEA. The V gene lost 5 bases and the J gene lost 2 bases, with 13 bases spanning the gap. CDR3 in DNA: TGTGCCAGCAGCGTGGACAGCTACCCTGGAAACACCATATATTTT. Translation gives CASSVDSYPGNTIYF.

The chain has TRBV4-3 and TRBJ1-4; TRBD1 is a possible D gene (5 bases). V lost 1 base and J lost 0, with 12 bases in between. The CDR3 consists of 17 residues. Germline assignment: CDR1 LGHNA and CDR2 YSLEER. The CDR3 protein is CASSQAGGYTTNEKLFF. The CDR3 nucleotides are TGCGCCAGCAGCCAAGCGGGGGGGTATACAACTAATGAAAAACTGTTTTTT.

The chain joins TRBV29-1 to TRBJ2-2; TRBD2 matches at 9 bases. The CDR3 has 15 residues. After removal of 5 bases from V and 0 bases from J, the junction contained 4 bases not matched to a gene. The germline CDR1 and CDR2 sequences are SQVTM and ANQGSEA. Here the CDR3 DNA reads TGCAGCGTTACCCGACTAGCGGCGAACACCGGGGAGCTGTTTTTT. Amino acid sequence: CSVTRLAANTGELFF.

V usage is TRBV6-5 and J usage is TRBJ2-7, with 7 bases identical to TRBD1. Trimming at V came to 10 bases and at J to 2 bases, leaving 2 bases not matched to a gene. The CDR3 runs to 11 residues. The germline V gene encodes CDR1 MNHEY and CDR2 SVGAGI. The CDR3, as DNA: TGTGCCACCGGGACAGCCTACGAGCAGTACTTC. Encoded protein: CATGTAYEQYF.

The rearrangement links TRBV18 to TRBJ2-1, with 8 positions matching TRBD2. J gave up 3 bases and V 6 bases, and 7 bases lay outside the gene matches. The CDR3 contains 15 residues. Germline V gives CDR1 KGHSH, CDR2 LQKENI. The CDR3 region has the DNA TGTGCCAGCTCCCAAACTAGCGGACTCTACAATGAGCAGTTCTTC. The encoded protein is CASSQTSGLYNEQFF.

This clone occurred a few times. This chain joins TRBV5-1 and TRBJ2-1; TRBD1 aligns across 9 bases. Germline V gene lookup returns CDR1 SGHRS and CDR2 YFSETQ. The CDR3 runs to 20 residues. Unmatched junction bases numbered 18, after V lost 4 bases and J lost 1 base. CDR3 DNA: TGCGCCAGCAGCCGATTTATCGGGACAGGGAGCGGGATTTCCTACAATGAGCAGTTCTTC. Encoded protein: CASSRFIGTGSGISYNEQFF.

This clone was seen only a few times. V is TRBV5-4 and J is TRBJ2-7, with TRBD2 matching over 8 bases. Germline V gives CDR1 SGHNT, CDR2 YYREEE (reference sequence). The CDR3 spans 15 residues. Germline trimming cut 4 bases from V and 7 bases from J; bases unmatched to any gene: 13. CDR3 sequence (DNA): TGTGCCAGCAGCAAGCGCGCCGTGGCGGGGGGAGAGCAGTACTTC. This sequence encodes CASSKRAVAGGEQYF. The entire variable domain, with the rest obtained from reference TRBV5-4 and TRBJ2-7, is as follows: ETGVTQSPTHLIKTRGQQVTLRCSSQSGHNTVSWYQQALGQGPQFIFQYYREEENGRGNFPPRFSGLQFPNYSSELNVNALELDDSALYLCASSKRAVAGGEQYFGPGTRLTVT.

The genes are TRBV6-4 and TRBJ1-1; TRBD1 might be the D (6 bases). This CDR3 is built from 15 residues. V lost 0 bases and J lost 1, with 9 bases in between. From germline, CDR1 is MRHNA and CDR2 SNTAGT. The CDR3 coding sequence is TGTGCCAGCAGTGACTCTGCAGGGGCGAACACTGAAGCTTTCTTT. This codes for CASSDSAGANTEAFF.

This chain joins TRBV14 and TRBJ2-2; TRBD1 is a possible D gene (6 bases). V was trimmed by 4 bases and J by 4 bases, leaving 10 bases between them. Germline CDR1 and CDR2: SGHDN and FVKESK. CDR3 length: 14 amino acids. DNA for the CDR3: TGTGCCAGCAGCCGAAGGGGGTCCACCGGGGAGCTGTTTTTT. Translation gives CASSRRGSTGELFF.

V usage is TRBV11-2 and J usage is TRBJ2-3; 8 bases match TRBD2. After removal of 0 bases from V and 3 bases from J, the junction contained 14 bases not matched to a gene. Germline V lookup: CDR1 SGHAT, CDR2 FQNNGV. The CDR3 is made up of 19 amino acids. The CDR3 sequence is CASSLEVGGAGDLTDTQYF. DNA of the CDR3: TGTGCCAGCAGCTTAGAGGTCGGTGGAGCGGGAGACTTAACAGATACGCAGTATTTT.

The chain couples TRBV28 to TRBJ2-4; D not certain. Germline loops: CDR1 MDHEN, CDR2 SYDVKM. V was trimmed by 6 bases and J by 6 bases, leaving 18 bases between them. CDR3 length equals 15 residues. For the CDR3, the DNA is TGTGCCAGCAGCGAACAATACGGATCGGGAAACATTCAGTACTTC. Amino acid sequence: CASSEQYGSGNIQYF.